These 5 T cell receptor beta chains were all obtained from the same sample, sequenced in a study of blood T cell repertoires in COVID-19. Sequenced by immunoSEQ multiplex PCR; TCRdb stores in-frame clones only, minus some. The data contain over 100,000 clones, 75% to 85% of them singletons. Sample: peripheral blood. Source of these receptors: a woman older than 75 with active or convalescent COVID-19.

This clone was observed a single time. V and J are TRBV28 and TRBJ2-4, with D maybe TRBD1 (5 bases). The V end was cut by 3 bases, the J end by 0 bases, with 9 bases between. The CDR3 contains 15 residues. Germline V gene data show CDR1 as MDHEN and CDR2 as SYDVKM. CDR3 nucleotide sequence: TGTGCCAGCAGTTTCGACAGTCTAGCCAAAAACATTCAGTACTTC. This sequence encodes CASSFDSLAKNIQYF. The whole variable domain, remainder taken from reference TRBV28 and TRBJ2-4, is DVKVTQSSRYLVKRTGEKVFLECVQDMDHENMFWYRQDPGLGLRLIYFSYDVKMKEKGDIPEGYSVSREKKERFSLILESASTNQTSMYLCASSFDSLAKNIQYFGAGTRLSVL.

In this sample, this clone turned up a few times. This chain joins TRBV6-2 or TRBV6-3 and TRBJ1-1, with unresolved D. The CDR3 extends over 14 amino acids. V lost 6 bases and J 6 bases, leaving 17 bases between the germline ends. Germline CDR1 and CDR2: MNHEY and SVGEGT. Here the CDR3 reads CASSLAVWRSEAFF. The CDR3 coding sequence is TGTGCCAGCAGCCTGGCCGTTTGGAGGTCTGAAGCTTTCTTT.

The genes are TRBV6-5 and TRBJ2-2; 9 bases fit TRBD1. The junction had 9 bases not matched to a gene; V was cut back by 6 bases and J by 7 bases. CDR1 is MNHEY, CDR2 SVGAGI, per germline. CDR3 length equals 15 residues. As DNA, the CDR3 is TGTGCCAGCAGCTTCGGACAGGGGTATGGCGGGGAGCTGTTTTTT. It specifies CASSFGQGYGGELFF.

The CDR3 spells CASSLVGSSYNEQFF. The CDR3 DNA follows: TGTGCCAGCAGCTTAGTGGGGAGCTCCTACAATGAGCAGTTCTTC. The gene calls are TRBV7-2 and TRBJ2-1, with a possible D match to TRBD2 (5 bases). CDR1 is SGHTA, CDR2 FQGNSA, per germline. The CDR3 contains 15 residues. V gave up 1 base and J gave up 0 bases, with 7 bases separating them.

The table lists this clone with a count of one. J is TRBJ1-6 and V is TRBV30, with D hard to call. The length of the CDR3 is 19 residues. Germline CDR1 GTSNPN, CDR2 SVGIG (reference sequence). The V end lost 4 bases, the J end lost 7 bases, and 29 bases lay between the germline ends. This CDR3 is CAWTNGELDTDSVNSPLHF. The CDR3 DNA is TGTGCCTGGACCAACGGGGAGCTTGACACGGACTCCGTAAATTCACCCCTCCACTTT.